This T cell receptor beta chain originates from a study of blood T cell repertoires in COVID-19. Study-level background: Material from acute and convalescent COVID-19 was sourced from the United States, Italy and Spain.

Germline CDR1 SGHAT, CDR2 FQNNGV. CDR3 length: 15 amino acids. Trimming removed 5 bases from V and 3 bases from J; junction bases left unmatched: 3. TCRdb keeps only in-frame clones here, not all; method: immunoSEQ multiplex PCR. This table has more than 40,000 clones, about 90% appearing once. This rearrangement joins TRBV11-2 to TRBJ1-3; 11 bases match TRBD1. Sequenced material: peripheral blood. The TCR comes from a human donor in a cohort sampled during active COVID-19. CDR3: CASSADRGLGNTIYF. The DNA of the CDR3 is TGTGCCAGCAGCGCGGACAGGGGGCTTGGAAACACCATATATTTT.